The rows below give T cell receptor beta chains drawn from one sample of a study of OX40 agonist ivuxolimab in advanced cancers. Sequenced by immunoSEQ multiplex PCR; TCRdb stores in-frame clones only, minus some. The repertoire holds around 60,000 clones, with less than 90% as singletons. Sequenced here: CD4+ or CD8+ T cells sorted from blood, sampled in a trial of the OX40 agonist ivuxolimab. These receptors were collected from an adult with an advanced solid tumor such as melanoma, head and neck, liver or kidney cancer. Both conserved end residues are part of each CDR3. Each record gives: D gene, clone size, V gene, J gene, CDR3 protein, CDR3 DNA. D genes are given only for firm matches. Not all rows give a size; the values are once, few, many and, for expanded clones, a class.

TRBD1	NA	TRBV15	TRBJ2-7	CATSRDLGQSYEQYF	TGTGCCACCAGCAGAGATCTGGGACAGTCCTACGAGCAGTACTTC
TRBD2	NA	TRBV11-2	TRBJ2-3	CASSLRGTDTQYF	TGTGCCAGCAGCTTGCGGGGGACAGATACGCAGTATTTT
NA	NA	TRBV7-7	TRBJ1-1	CASSYRLNTEAFF	TGTGCTAGCAGCTACCGACTGAACACTGAAGCTTTCTTT
TRBD1	NA	TRBV18	TRBJ2-5	CASSLWDRTGTQYF	TGTGCCAGCTCACTCTGGGACAGAACCGGGACCCAGTACTTC
NA	NA	TRBV5-6	TRBJ2-5	CASSFAHETQYF	TGTGCCAGCAGCTTTGCTCACGAGACCCAGTACTTC
NA	NA	TRBV7-9	TRBJ2-7	CASSPSPNSGGPRNEQYF	TGTGCCAGCAGCCCGAGTCCCAATTCAGGGGGGCCGAGGAACGAGCAGTACTTC
TRBD1	NA	TRBV27	TRBJ1-6	CATRTGGNNSPLHF	TGTGCCACCAGGACAGGGGGGAATAATTCACCCCTCCACTTT
NA	NA	TRBV5-1	TRBJ2-6	CASSLGAWVAGANVLTF	TGCGCCAGCAGCTTGGGAGCATGGGTGGCTGGGGCCAACGTCCTGACTTTC
TRBD2	NA	TRBV5-1	TRBJ2-1	CASSWTSGRVNEQFF	TGCGCCAGCAGCTGGACTAGCGGGAGGGTAAATGAGCAGTTCTTC
NA	NA	TRBV5-1	TRBJ2-2	CASSLDNLQTGELFF	TGCGCCAGCAGCTTGGACAATCTCCAAACCGGGGAGCTGTTTTTT
NA	once	TRBV29-1	TRBJ2-1	CSVVDRTNLAQQVYNEQFF	TGCAGCGTCGTGGACAGGACAAATCTAGCGCAACAGGTGTACAATGAGCAGTTCTTC
NA	few	TRBV5-1	TRBJ2-1	CASSPWSGAVSYNEQFF	TGCGCCAGCAGCCCCTGGTCGGGGGCAGTCTCCTACAATGAGCAGTTCTTC
TRBD2	once	TRBV5-6	TRBJ2-5	CASSPLAKETQYF	TGTGCCAGCAGCCCACTAGCGAAAGAGACCCAGTACTTC
TRBD1	few	TRBV4-1	TRBJ2-2	CASSLLATGGVRELFF	TGCGCCAGCAGCCTCCTTGCGACAGGGGGCGTCCGGGAGCTGTTTTTT
NA	NA	TRBV6-1	TRBJ1-2	CASSENWVDGYTF	TGTGCCAGCAGTGAAAACTGGGTTGATGGCTACACCTTC
TRBD1	once	TRBV9	TRBJ2-7	CASSVREDRGPNEQYF	TGTGCCAGCAGCGTCCGGGAGGACAGGGGGCCCAACGAGCAGTACTTC
NA	NA	TRBV30	TRBJ2-1	CAWSVQPYNEQFF	TGTGCCTGGAGTGTACAACCCTACAATGAGCAGTTCTTC
NA	NA	TRBV28	TRBJ2-6	CAGGPSGANVLTF	TGTGCCGGGGGCCCCTCTGGGGCCAACGTCCTGACTTTC
NA	NA	TRBV19	TRBJ2-7	CASASSGGDSHEQYF	TGTGCCAGTGCCTCCTCGGGCGGGGACTCCCACGAGCAGTACTTC
NA	few	TRBV30	TRBJ1-3	CAWSVLSNPGNTIYF	TGTGCCTGGAGTGTACTGTCAAACCCTGGAAACACCATATATTTT
NA	NA	TRBV19	TRBJ2-7	CASSSGTSYEQYF	TGTGCCAGTAGTTCTGGCACCTCCTACGAGCAGTACTTC
NA	once	TRBV5-1	TRBJ1-1	CASRRDKNTEAFF	TGCGCCAGCAGAAGAGACAAGAACACTGAAGCTTTCTTT
NA	NA	TRBV27	TRBJ2-2	CASSKPSHRELFF	TGTGCCAGCAGTAAACCCTCGCACAGGGAGCTGTTTTTT
NA	once	TRBV18	TRBJ2-7	CASSPPQGSYEQYF	TGTGCCAGCTCACCCCCTCAGGGGTCTTACGAGCAGTACTTC
NA	NA	TRBV7-9	TRBJ1-6	CASSSGSPLHF	TGTGCCAGCAGTTCGGGCTCACCCCTCCACTTT
NA	NA	TRBV9	TRBJ1-2	CASSVDGDLGYGYTF	TGTGCCAGCAGCGTAGATGGGGACTTGGGCTATGGCTACACCTTC
TRBD2	NA	TRBV6-5	TRBJ2-3	CASSFQSSGRTDTQYF	TGTGCCAGCAGTTTTCAATCGAGCGGGAGAACAGATACGCAGTATTTT